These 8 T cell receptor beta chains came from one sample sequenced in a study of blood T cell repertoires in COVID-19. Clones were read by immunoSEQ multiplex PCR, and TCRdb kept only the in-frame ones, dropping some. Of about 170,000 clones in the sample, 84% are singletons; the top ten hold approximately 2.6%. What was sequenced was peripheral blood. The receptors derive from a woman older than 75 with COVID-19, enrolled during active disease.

The CDR3 bases are TGTGCCAGCAGTCCTCAGGGGGTTGATACTTCACCCCTCCACTTT. This translates into CASSPQGVDTSPLHF. V is TRBV6-6 and J is TRBJ1-6, with 7 bases matching TRBD1. Germline assignment: CDR1 MNHNY and CDR2 SVGAGI (reference sequence). Germline trimming cut 5 bases from V and 9 bases from J; bases unmatched to any gene: 10. This CDR3 contains 15 residues.

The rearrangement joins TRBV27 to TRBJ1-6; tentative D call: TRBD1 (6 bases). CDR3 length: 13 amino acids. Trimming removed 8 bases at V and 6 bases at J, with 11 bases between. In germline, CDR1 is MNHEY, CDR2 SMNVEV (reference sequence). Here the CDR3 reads CASWGQLNSPLHF. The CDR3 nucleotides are TGTGCCAGCTGGGGACAACTTAATTCACCCCTCCACTTT.

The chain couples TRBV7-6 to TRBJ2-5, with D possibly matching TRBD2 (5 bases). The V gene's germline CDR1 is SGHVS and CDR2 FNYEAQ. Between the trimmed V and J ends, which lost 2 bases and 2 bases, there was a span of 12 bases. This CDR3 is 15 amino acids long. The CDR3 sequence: CASSLTLGGQETQYF. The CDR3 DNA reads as TGTGCCAGCAGCTTAACCCTGGGCGGGCAAGAGACCCAGTACTTC.

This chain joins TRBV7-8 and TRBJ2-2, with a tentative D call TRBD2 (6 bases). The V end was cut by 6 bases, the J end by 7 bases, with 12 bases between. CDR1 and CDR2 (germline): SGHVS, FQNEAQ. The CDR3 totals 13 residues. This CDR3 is CASSLMRDGELFF. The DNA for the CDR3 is TGTGCCAGCAGTCTGATGCGGGACGGGGAGCTGTTTTTT.

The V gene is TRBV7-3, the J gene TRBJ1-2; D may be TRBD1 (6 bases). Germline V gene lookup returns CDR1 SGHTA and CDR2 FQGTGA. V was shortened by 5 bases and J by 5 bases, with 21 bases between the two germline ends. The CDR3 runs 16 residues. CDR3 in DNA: TGTGCCAGCAGCCCAAAGGGGGGGGCGTCATATTATGGCTACACCTTC. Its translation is CASSPKGGASYYGYTF. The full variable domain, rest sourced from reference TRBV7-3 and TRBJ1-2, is GAGVSQTPSNKVTEKGKYVELRCDPISGHTALYWYRQSLGQGPEFLIYFQGTGAADDSGLPNDRFFAVRPEGSVSTLKIQRTERGDSAVYLCASSPKGGASYYGYTFGSGTRLTVV.

As DNA, the CDR3 is TGTGCCAGCTCACCAAGGATAGCGGGGGGGCTGACGGGTAATGAGCAGTTCTTC. Protein product: CASSPRIAGGLTGNEQFF. The gene calls are TRBV18 and TRBJ2-1; TRBD2 aligns across 11 bases. Unmatched junction bases numbered 13, after V lost 2 bases and J lost 7 bases. CDR3 size: 18 residues. Germline lookup yields CDR1 KGHSH and CDR2 LQKENI.

CDR3 sequence (DNA): TGCGCCAGCAGCCAAGAGACAGGGCCCGGGGAGCTGTTTTTT. It codes for CASSQETGPGELFF. The chain employs TRBV4-1 and TRBJ2-2; 7 bases align to TRBD1. The CDR3 runs to 14 residues. CDR1 is MGHRA and CDR2 is YSYEKL in the germline V gene. The V and J ends lost 0 bases and 6 bases, in that order; junction bases with no gene match: 1.

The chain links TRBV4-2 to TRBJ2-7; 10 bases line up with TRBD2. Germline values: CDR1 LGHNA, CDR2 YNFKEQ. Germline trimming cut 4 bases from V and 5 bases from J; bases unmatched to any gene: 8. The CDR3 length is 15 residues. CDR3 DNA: TGTGCCAGCAGCCTTGCCGGGACTAGCGTCCACGAGCAGTACTTC. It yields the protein CASSLAGTSVHEQYF.